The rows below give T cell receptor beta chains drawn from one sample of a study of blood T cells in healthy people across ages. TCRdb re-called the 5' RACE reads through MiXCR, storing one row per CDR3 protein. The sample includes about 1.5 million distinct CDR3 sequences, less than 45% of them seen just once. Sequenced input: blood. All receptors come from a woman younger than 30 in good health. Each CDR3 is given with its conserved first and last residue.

cdr3_aa: CASSQGTGDIEQYF; cdr3_length: 14; j_call: TRBJ2-7; v_call: TRBV4-3
cdr3_aa: CSASTGTDNEQYF; cdr3_length: 13; j_call: TRBJ2-7; v_call: TRBV20-1
cdr3_aa: CASSLLVRDEQYF; cdr3_length: 13; j_call: -; v_call: TRBV7-8
cdr3_aa: CASSTWGQGSYEQYF; cdr3_length: 15; j_call: TRBJ2-7; v_call: TRBV5-1
cdr3_aa: CSVEDQGLNTEAFF; cdr3_length: 14; j_call: TRBJ1-1; v_call: TRBV29-1
cdr3_aa: CTSSLHDRLYEQYF; cdr3_length: 14; j_call: -; v_call: TRBV27
cdr3_aa: CASSLGAGTATNEKLFF; cdr3_length: 17; j_call: TRBJ1-4; v_call: TRBV5-1
cdr3_aa: CATSDSDRAVGQPQHF; cdr3_length: 16; j_call: TRBJ1-5; v_call: TRBV24-1
cdr3_aa: CASSGGNGNQPQHF; cdr3_length: 14; j_call: TRBJ1-5; v_call: TRBV27
cdr3_aa: CASSPGSIFNQSQHF; cdr3_length: 15; j_call: TRBJ1-5; v_call: TRBV12-3/TRBV12-4
cdr3_aa: CAIADGGNEKLFF; cdr3_length: 13; j_call: TRBJ1-4; v_call: TRBV9
cdr3_aa: CASSEGNREQYF; cdr3_length: 12; j_call: TRBJ2-7; v_call: TRBV2
cdr3_aa: CSAQNSGSYEQYF; cdr3_length: 13; j_call: TRBJ2-7; v_call: TRBV20-1
cdr3_aa: CASTLMGNNEQYF; cdr3_length: 13; j_call: TRBJ2-7; v_call: TRBV7-9
cdr3_aa: CASSPTRPGVTDTQYF; cdr3_length: 16; j_call: TRBJ2-3; v_call: TRBV18
cdr3_aa: CAISGGQYQETQYF; cdr3_length: 14; j_call: TRBJ2-5; v_call: TRBV10-3
cdr3_aa: CASSPSDTRGYTF; cdr3_length: 13; j_call: TRBJ1-2; v_call: TRBV12-3/TRBV12-4
cdr3_aa: CSAASAERNTGELFF; cdr3_length: 15; j_call: TRBJ2-2; v_call: TRBV20-1
cdr3_aa: CASSLFGNYGYTF; cdr3_length: 13; j_call: TRBJ1-2; v_call: TRBV12-3/TRBV12-4
cdr3_aa: CASSLGSGAGLNTEAFF; cdr3_length: 17; j_call: TRBJ1-1; v_call: TRBV5-1
cdr3_aa: CASSPRGPGSNQPQHF; cdr3_length: 16; j_call: TRBJ1-5; v_call: TRBV12-3/TRBV12-4
cdr3_aa: CASSLTEPTYGYTF; cdr3_length: 14; j_call: TRBJ1-2; v_call: TRBV7-2
cdr3_aa: CASRGRDSSSYEQYF; cdr3_length: 15; j_call: TRBJ2-7; v_call: TRBV6-5
cdr3_aa: CASSYGVGVDRYYEQYF; cdr3_length: 17; j_call: TRBJ2-7; v_call: TRBV6-5
cdr3_aa: CASSPVKETAHGEEQFF; cdr3_length: 17; j_call: TRBJ2-1; v_call: TRBV18
cdr3_aa: CASSRLGTGFRYEQYF; cdr3_length: 16; j_call: TRBJ2-7; v_call: TRBV4-1
cdr3_aa: CASSQDHERVNYGYTF; cdr3_length: 16; j_call: TRBJ1-2; v_call: TRBV4-1
cdr3_aa: CASSLDPQTGGYYGYTF; cdr3_length: 17; j_call: TRBJ1-2; v_call: TRBV12-3/TRBV12-4
cdr3_aa: CSARPLAFYEQYF; cdr3_length: 13; j_call: TRBJ2-7; v_call: TRBV20-1
cdr3_aa: CASSQGQARSGANVLTF; cdr3_length: 17; j_call: TRBJ2-6; v_call: TRBV4-1
cdr3_aa: CASSSNRLYGYTF; cdr3_length: 13; j_call: TRBJ1-2; v_call: TRBV5-1
cdr3_aa: CASSQAWTAPEQYF; cdr3_length: 14; j_call: -; v_call: TRBV3-1
cdr3_aa: CSARDGRGNTGELFF; cdr3_length: 15; j_call: TRBJ2-2; v_call: TRBV20-1
cdr3_aa: CASSQWSGGVTQFF; cdr3_length: 14; j_call: TRBJ2-1; v_call: TRBV14
cdr3_aa: CASSVEGSLNTEAFF; cdr3_length: 15; j_call: TRBJ1-1; v_call: TRBV9
cdr3_aa: CASSLGIAGSSYEQYF; cdr3_length: 16; j_call: TRBJ2-7; v_call: TRBV5-5
cdr3_aa: CSARDRDLVGYEQYF; cdr3_length: 15; j_call: TRBJ2-7; v_call: TRBV20-1
cdr3_aa: CASSPGTRRGPTGELFF; cdr3_length: 17; j_call: TRBJ2-2; v_call: TRBV4-1
cdr3_aa: CAISGAPSGRTDTQYF; cdr3_length: 16; j_call: TRBJ2-3; v_call: TRBV10-3
cdr3_aa: CSARATGTGTRETQYF; cdr3_length: 16; j_call: TRBJ2-5; v_call: TRBV20-1
cdr3_aa: CASSLWGLAGYTF; cdr3_length: 13; j_call: TRBJ1-2; v_call: TRBV13
cdr3_aa: CASSGGTSGNEQYF; cdr3_length: 14; j_call: TRBJ2-5; v_call: TRBV9
cdr3_aa: CASSVPYTGSEAFF; cdr3_length: 14; j_call: TRBJ1-1; v_call: TRBV7-9
cdr3_aa: CASRTGTEETQYF; cdr3_length: 13; j_call: TRBJ2-5; v_call: TRBV6-6
cdr3_aa: CASNAGGPSYNEQFF; cdr3_length: 15; j_call: TRBJ2-1; v_call: TRBV5-1
cdr3_aa: CATSTGRLYEQYF; cdr3_length: 13; j_call: TRBJ2-7; v_call: TRBV12-3/TRBV12-4
cdr3_aa: CSARKGASTDTQYF; cdr3_length: 14; j_call: TRBJ2-3; v_call: TRBV20-1
cdr3_aa: CASSEKWVTSGGVYNEQYF; cdr3_length: 19; j_call: -; v_call: TRBV10-2